A selection of T cell receptor beta chains follows, all from one sample in a study of a mutant IDH1 vaccine in newly diagnosed glioma. TCRdb keeps only in-frame clones here, not all; method: immunoSEQ multiplex PCR. Of approximately 36,000 clones in the sample, more than 90% were seen once. Sequencing was performed on PBMCs, taken from a glioma patient treated with radiotherapy, temozolomide or both. The receptors stem from a man younger than 30 with glioma. CDR3s include the opening cysteine and the closing phenylalanine or tryptophan. Fields, in order: CDR3 DNA, CDR3 protein, D gene, J gene, V gene, clone size. D genes are given only for firm matches. Clone size is shown for a subset of rows, as once, few, many or a class of expanded clone.

TGTGCCAGTAGTTATGATAGGGTGAACACTGAAGCTTTCTTT,CASSYDRVNTEAFF,NA,TRBJ1-1,TRBV19,NA
TGTGCCAGCTCACCAGCGGCCGGGACTCCGAACACCGGGGAGCTGTTTTTT,CASSPAAGTPNTGELFF,NA,TRBJ2-2,TRBV18,NA
TGTGCCAGCAGCTTAGCCTACGGGACAGAAAACATTCAGTACTTC,CASSLAYGTENIQYF,TRBD1,TRBJ2-4,TRBV11-2,NA
TGTGCCAGTACCCCCTATGGACAGGGATATCAGCCCCAGCATTTT,CASTPYGQGYQPQHF,TRBD1,TRBJ1-5,TRBV19,NA
TGTGCCAGCAGCTTATGGCAGGGGAATCAGTACTTC,CASSLWQGNQYF,NA,TRBJ2-7,TRBV14,NA
TGTGCCAGCAGGGCCAACAGGGGGGGGCAAGAGACCCAGTACTTC,CASRANRGGQETQYF,NA,TRBJ2-5,TRBV25-1,NA
TGTGCCTGGAGTGTCGGACAGGGAAGTCAGCCCCAGCATTTT,CAWSVGQGSQPQHF,TRBD1,TRBJ1-5,TRBV30,NA
TGCGCCAGCAGCTTGGGGGGATCCCCAAGTGGGGAGCAGTACTTC,CASSLGGSPSGEQYF,NA,TRBJ2-7,TRBV5-1,NA
TGTGCCAGCAGTGAAGCGCTTCGGGCTAACTATGGCTACACCTTC,CASSEALRANYGYTF,NA,TRBJ1-2,TRBV6-1,NA
TGTGCCAGCAGGTTAGCGGGAGATTACGAGCAGTACTTC,CASRLAGDYEQYF,TRBD2,TRBJ2-7,TRBV5-6,NA
TGTGCCAGCACCCAGGGGACAGTTGGGACTGAAGCTTTCTTT,CASTQGTVGTEAFF,TRBD1,TRBJ1-1,TRBV6-1,NA
TGTGCCAGCAGGGCAAGCGGGAGGGCCTACGAGCAGTACTTC,CASRASGRAYEQYF,TRBD2,TRBJ2-7,TRBV6-6,NA
TGTGCCAGCAGTTCCACAGGGAATCAGCCCCAGCATTTT,CASSSTGNQPQHF,NA,TRBJ1-5,TRBV28,NA
TGCGCCAGCAGCCAAGATCTGCCGGGAGCGGAGACAGATACGCAGTATTTT,CASSQDLPGAETDTQYF,NA,TRBJ2-3,TRBV4-3,NA
TGTGCCAGCAGCTTAGCCCCGACAGATAATTCACCCCTCCACTTT,CASSLAPTDNSPLHF,NA,TRBJ1-6,TRBV7-9,NA
TGTGCCAGCAGCGGCCGTTTAGCGGGGTCGAGCTCCTACAATGAGCAGTTCTTC,CASSGRLAGSSSYNEQFF,NA,TRBJ2-1,TRBV21-1,NA
TGTGCCAGCACCCTAGGGGGCAGGGAGCAGTTCTTC,CASTLGGREQFF,TRBD1,TRBJ2-1,TRBV7-2,NA
TGTGCCAGCTCACCACGGGACAGGGACACCGAGCAGTACTTC,CASSPRDRDTEQYF,TRBD1,TRBJ2-7,TRBV18,NA
TGTGCCAGCAGCTTATATTTGGACGTGACTGAAGCTTTCTTT,CASSLYLDVTEAFF,NA,TRBJ1-1,TRBV7-2,NA
TGCGCCAGCAGCCAAGATTTTGGGGGGCAGCCCCAGCATTTT,CASSQDFGGQPQHF,NA,TRBJ1-5,TRBV4-3,NA
TGCGCCAGCAGCCCCGGACAGGGAAGGGCTAATGAAAAACTGTTTTTT,CASSPGQGRANEKLFF,TRBD1,TRBJ1-4,TRBV5-1,NA
TGTGCCAGTAGTATCGCCCCAGCGTCCGGAGAGACCCAGTACTTC,CASSIAPASGETQYF,NA,TRBJ2-5,TRBV19,NA
TGTGCCAGCAGCCGACCCGGGGGTTGGGGGCCTTCTGGAAACACCATATATTTT,CASSRPGGWGPSGNTIYF,NA,TRBJ1-3,TRBV5-6,NA
TGTGCCAGCAGCCAAGATCACAGGGGGGAGAACTATGGCTACACCTTC,CASSQDHRGENYGYTF,TRBD1,TRBJ1-2,TRBV4-2,NA
TGTGCCATCCGACAGGGGACCTATGGCTACACCTTC,CAIRQGTYGYTF,TRBD1,TRBJ1-2,TRBV6-6,NA
TGTGCCAGCAGCAAAGCGTCGGGACAGGAGAGTGGCTACACCTTC,CASSKASGQESGYTF,TRBD1,TRBJ1-2,TRBV6-5,NA
TGTGCCAGCAGCGAAAGGGCAGCTGATGGGAGTGAGCAGTTCTTC,CASSERAADGSEQFF,NA,TRBJ2-1,TRBV2,NA
TGTGCCAGCAGCTTGGGCGGGAGGTTCGATGAGCAGTTCTTC,CASSLGGRFDEQFF,TRBD2,TRBJ2-1,TRBV5-6,NA
TGTGCCAGCAGCTTGCAGTCAACTAATGAAAAACTGTTTTTT,CASSLQSTNEKLFF,NA,TRBJ1-4,TRBV5-4,NA
TGCGCCAGCAGTGAGAGTCAGGGGATCAATCAGCCCCAGCATTTT,CASSESQGINQPQHF,NA,TRBJ1-5,TRBV10-1,NA
TGCGCCAGCAGCTTGGACTCAAGGAACACTGAAGCTTTCTTT,CASSLDSRNTEAFF,NA,TRBJ1-1,TRBV5-1,NA
TGTGCTAGCAGCCCATCCTTGAACACTGAAGCTTTCTTT,CASSPSLNTEAFF,NA,TRBJ1-1,TRBV7-7,NA
TGTGCCAGCAGCTTTGGACCGGGAGGCTATGGCTACACCTTC,CASSFGPGGYGYTF,NA,TRBJ1-2,TRBV7-9,NA
TGTGCCAGCAGCGACGACTCTTTCGGTGAGCAGTTCTTC,CASSDDSFGEQFF,NA,TRBJ2-1,TRBV5-6,NA
TGTGCCAGCAGTCTGCAGGAACGAGAAAAACTGTTTTTT,CASSLQEREKLFF,NA,TRBJ1-4,TRBV6-5,few
TGTGCCACCAGCAGAGATGCGGAGGGTATCTATCAGCCCCAGCATTTT,CATSRDAEGIYQPQHF,NA,TRBJ1-5,TRBV15,NA
TGTGCCAGCAGCTTGGGGACTAGCGACCAAGAGACCCAGTACTTC,CASSLGTSDQETQYF,TRBD2,TRBJ2-5,TRBV5-8,NA